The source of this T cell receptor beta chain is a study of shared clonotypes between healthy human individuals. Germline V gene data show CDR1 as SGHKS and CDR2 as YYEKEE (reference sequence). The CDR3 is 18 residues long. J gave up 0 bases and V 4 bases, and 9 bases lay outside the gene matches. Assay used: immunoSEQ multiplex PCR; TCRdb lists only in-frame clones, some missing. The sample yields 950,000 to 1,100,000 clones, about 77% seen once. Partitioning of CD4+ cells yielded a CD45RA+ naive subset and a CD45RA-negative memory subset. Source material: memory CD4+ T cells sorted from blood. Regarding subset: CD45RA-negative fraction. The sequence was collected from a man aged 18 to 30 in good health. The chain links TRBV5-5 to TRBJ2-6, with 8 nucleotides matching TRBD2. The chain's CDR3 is CASSLRGGLNSGANVLTF. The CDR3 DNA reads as TGTGCCAGCAGCCTCCGGGGGGGCCTTAACTCTGGGGCCAACGTCCTGACTTTC.